A single sample gave rise to the 5 T cell receptor beta chains below, sequenced in a study of T-cell reconstitution after alpha-beta-depleted transplantation in children. A library of TCRbeta sequences, prepared with unique molecular identifiers, was generated. TCRdb itself ran the PCR reads through MiXCR, one entry per CDR3 protein. The sample includes 75,000 to 80,000 distinct CDR3 sequences, roughly 18% seen only once; the top ten take around half. Sequenced material: PBMCs, mostly from graft donor cells, taken 360 days after TCRalphabeta/CD19-depleted stem cell transplant. These receptor sequences come from a male patient between 2 and 10 years old who had a stem cell transplant for acute lymphoblastic leukemia, so the T cells may come from the graft donor.

The sample holds a few counts of this clonotype. The V call is TRBV12-3 or TRBV12-4, the J call TRBJ2-7; TRBD1 aligns across 7 bases. This CDR3 comprises 13 residues. After removal of 6 bases from V and 2 bases from J, the junction contained 4 bases not matched to a gene. In nucleotides, the CDR3 is TGTGCCAGCAGCGGACAGGTCGCCTACGAGCAGTACTTC. Amino acids: CASSGQVAYEQYF.

This clonotype was detected a few times. For the CDR3, the DNA is TGTGCCAGTAGTATTCTGGAAGGAGCGGGTTTCCACAATGAGCAGTTCTTC. Encoded protein: CASSILEGAGFHNEQFF. The chain uses TRBV19 and TRBJ2-1, with D possibly matching TRBD2 (6 bases). The length of the CDR3 is 17 residues. Trimming cost V 3 bases and J 5 bases, with 20 bases left between them. CDR1 LNHDA and CDR2 SQIVND come from the germline V gene (reference sequence).

This clonotype has only a few counts. V gene TRBV20-1 combines with J gene TRBJ2-1; 15 bases line up with TRBD2. Unmatched junction bases numbered 7, after V lost 0 bases and J lost 4 bases. This CDR3 has 18 residues. The germline V gene has CDR1 DFQATT and CDR2 SNEGSKA (reference sequence). The CDR3 protein is CSARDAAGTSGRYNEQFF. The CDR3 bases are TGCAGTGCTAGAGATGCGGCGGGGACTAGCGGGAGGTACAATGAGCAGTTCTTC.

This clonotype was counted only a few times. V usage is TRBV12-3 or TRBV12-4 and J usage is TRBJ2-4; 12 nucleotides match TRBD2. The CDR3 sequence is 19 residues long. Trimming removed 3 bases from V and 1 base from J; junction bases left unmatched: 10. This chain's CDR3 is CASSFTLAGGGGAKNIQYF. CDR3 nucleotides: TGTGCCAGCAGTTTTACGCTAGCGGGAGGGGGTGGGGCCAAAAACATTCAGTACTTC.

The chain has TRBV5-1 and TRBJ2-3; TRBD2 matches 14 bases. Germline assignment: CDR1 SGHRS and CDR2 YFSETQ. Trimming took 4 bases from V and 5 from J; bases not matched to a gene: 9. The CDR3 covers 17 residues. DNA of the CDR3: TGCGCCAGCAGCAAAGGACTAGCGGGAGGCCGACAAGATACGCAGTATTTT. Encoded protein: CASSKGLAGGRQDTQYF.